These 20 T cell receptor beta chains originate from one sample sequenced in a study of vaccination effects on CD4 cells after COVID-19. Their specific antigens are unknown. Clones were sequenced by immunoSEQ multiplex PCR, and TCRdb holds only the in-frame ones, with some missing. The profile covers roughly 14,000 clones, with around 72% appearing a single time and nearly 10% taken by the ten largest. Before sequencing took place, the ViraFEST assay used viral peptide pools to expand antigen-specific CD4+ T cells. Scientists isolated CD4+ T cells after a roughly 9-day culture period ended. The vaccine given was either BNT162b2 or mRNA-1273, in two doses. Sequencing was performed on CD4+ T cells from PBMCs cultured with SARS-CoV-2 spike peptides, taken after COVID-19 vaccination. These receptor sequences come from a human donor who received a COVID-19 vaccine.

The CDR3 region has the DNA TGTGCCAGCAGTATCAGTCCCTATGGCTACACCTTC. It specifies CASSISPYGYTF. This chain uses TRBV28 with TRBJ1-2; no reliable D call. The CDR3 consists of 12 residues. Trimming took off 5 bases at V and 4 bases at J, with 8 bases between the two ends. Germline V gene data show CDR1 as MDHEN and CDR2 as SYDVKM.

V gene TRBV7-2 combines with J gene TRBJ1-5; no clear D gene. The CDR3 length is 14 residues. CDR1 is SGHTA and CDR2 is FQGNSA in the germline V gene. Trimming pared 3 bases from V and 1 base from J, leaving 7 bases between. The CDR3 region has the DNA TGTGCCAGCAGCTTTAGGCACAGCAATCAGCCCCAGCATTTT. This translates into CASSFRHSNQPQHF.

This rearrangement joins TRBV6-5 to TRBJ1-5; 9 bases line up with TRBD1. This CDR3 spans 15 amino acids. Trimming took 5 bases from V and 1 from J; bases not matched to a gene: 3. Germline CDR1 is MNHEY and CDR2 is SVGAGI. CDR3 in amino acids: CASSQDRGSNQPQHF. Written as DNA, the CDR3 is TGTGCCAGCAGTCAGGACAGGGGAAGCAATCAGCCCCAGCATTTT.

The V gene is TRBV6-1, the J gene TRBJ1-3; tentative D call: TRBD1 (5 bases). V was cut by 3 bases and J by 1 base, with 16 bases left in between. Germline-derived CDR1 and CDR2 are MNHNS and SASEGT. The CDR3 sequence is 17 residues long. The CDR3 nucleotides are TGTGCCAGCAGTGATGATTCGGGGGAGGCATCTGGAAACACCATATATTTT. Translated: CASSDDSGEASGNTIYF.

The V call is TRBV4-3, the J call TRBJ1-6; D not certain. This CDR3 contains 16 residues. The V end lost 0 bases, the J end lost 5 bases, and 11 bases lay between the germline ends. Per the germline V gene, CDR1 is LGHNA and CDR2 is YSLEER. The CDR3 reads CASSQDPDFHNSPLHF. The DNA for the CDR3 is TGCGCCAGCAGCCAAGACCCGGATTTCCATAATTCACCCCTCCACTTT.

The chain couples TRBV28 to TRBJ1-1, with D uncertain. The germline CDR1 and CDR2 sequences are MDHEN and SYDVKM. This CDR3 spans 13 amino acids. V lost 7 bases to trimming and J lost 0 bases, with 9 bases between them. The CDR3 region has the DNA TGTGCCAGCACCCGATCAGTGAACACTGAAGCTTTCTTT. It translates to CASTRSVNTEAFF. Together with reference TRBV28 and TRBJ1-1, the CDR3 gives the full variable domain: DVKVTQSSRYLVKRTGEKVFLECVQDMDHENMFWYRQDPGLGLRLIYFSYDVKMKEKGDIPEGYSVSREKKERFSLILESASTNQTSMYLCASTRSVNTEAFFGQGTRLTVV.

The rearrangement joins TRBV19 to TRBJ2-7; 9 nucleotides agree with TRBD1. With V trimmed by 4 bases and J by 1 base, 11 bases remained unmatched. Per germline, CDR1 LNHDA and CDR2 SQIVND (reference sequence). The CDR3 covers 17 residues. CDR3 in amino acids: CASSTLPGQGHSYEQYF. In nucleotides, the CDR3 is TGTGCCAGTAGTACTTTACCAGGACAGGGGCATTCCTACGAGCAGTACTTC.

This chain's CDR3 is CASSFWTGELFF. The CDR3, as DNA: TGTGCCAGCAGTTTTTGGACCGGGGAGCTGTTTTTT. This sequence joins TRBV12-3 or TRBV12-4 and TRBJ2-2; D uncertain. V lost 3 bases and J 5 bases, leaving 4 bases between the germline ends. This CDR3 spans 12 amino acids.

This clone was seen a handful of times. DNA of the CDR3: TGTGCCAGCAGCCAAGGAGGGGGCCAGGGGGCTTGGCCCTACGAGCAGTACTTC. The encoded protein is CASSQGGGQGAWPYEQYF. This chain links TRBV3-1 (or the pseudogene TRBV3-2) with TRBJ2-7; TRBD1 matches at 8 bases. This CDR3 is 18 amino acids long. J was trimmed by 2 bases and V by 1 base; bases with no gene match: 13. Per the germline V gene, CDR1 is LGHDT and CDR2 is YNNKEL (reference sequence).

Sample share makes this clone large (0.1 to 1%). The chain joins TRBV29-1 to TRBJ1-1; 8 bases map to TRBD1. V lost 2 bases, J lost 4 bases, and 12 bases stayed unmatched. The germline CDR1 and CDR2 sequences are SQVTM and ANQGSEA. The CDR3 loop spans 16 amino acids. The CDR3 DNA reads as TGCAGCGTTGAACCCGGGGACAGGCGGTGGTTCACTGAAGCTTTCTTT. It specifies CSVEPGDRRWFTEAFF.

The genes are TRBV3-1 (or the pseudogene TRBV3-2) and TRBJ1-2; D may be TRBD1 (5 bases). This CDR3 is built from 14 residues. CDR1 is LGHDT, CDR2 YNNKEL, per germline (reference sequence). Trimming stripped 3 bases from V and 8 bases from J, with 16 bases between. CDR3 DNA sequence: TGTGCCAGCAGCCAGGACCAGGGAAGTCGAGGCTACACCTTC. Translated: CASSQDQGSRGYTF.

This clone was found many times. The chain recombines TRBV14 with TRBJ1-2, with TRBD1 matching 7 bases. The germline gives CDR1 SGHDN, CDR2 FVKESK. The CDR3 consists of 15 residues. V lost 4 bases, J lost 8 bases, and 13 bases stayed unmatched. This CDR3 reads CASSPRQGSLGGYTF. The CDR3 bases are TGTGCCAGCAGCCCCCGACAGGGCTCTTTAGGCGGCTACACCTTC.

The CDR3 region is CASSNLGTEETQYF. CDR3 DNA: TGCGCCAGCAGCAACCTTGGGACAGAAGAGACCCAGTACTTC. V gene TRBV5-1 combines with J gene TRBJ2-5; 7 positions match TRBD1. Germline V CDR1 and CDR2: SGHRS, YFSETQ. The CDR3 covers 14 residues. J was trimmed by 3 bases and V by 4 bases; bases with no gene match: 6.

V is TRBV9 and J is TRBJ1-3; 7 bases line up with TRBD1. V lost 0 bases and J lost 6; bases outside the gene matches: 3. Germline CDR1 and CDR2: SGDLS and YYNGEE. This CDR3 has 14 amino acids. CDR3 coding DNA: TGTGCCAGCAGCGTAGGAGGGGGCGAAAACACCATATATTTT. This sequence encodes CASSVGGGENTIYF. Together with reference TRBV9 and TRBJ1-3, the CDR3 gives the full variable domain: DSGVTQTPKHLITATGQRVTLRCSPRSGDLSVYWYQQSLDQGLQFLIQYYNGEERAKGNILERFSAQQFPDLHSELNLSSLELGDSALYFCASSVGGGENTIYFGEGSWLTVV.

The chain couples TRBV9 to TRBJ2-3; TRBD1 might be the D (6 bases). The CDR3 runs to 15 residues. Trimming cost V 0 bases and J 0 bases, with 8 bases left between them. Germline V gene lookup returns CDR1 SGDLS and CDR2 YYNGEE. CDR3 loop: CASSVVGQSTDTQYF. CDR3 DNA sequence: TGTGCCAGCAGCGTAGTTGGACAGAGCACAGATACGCAGTATTTT.

The rearrangement links TRBV9 to TRBJ2-5; D possibly corresponds to TRBD2 (5 bases). V shed 1 base and J shed 5 bases, with 15 bases lying between them. There are 15 residues in the CDR3. The germline CDR1 and CDR2 sequences are SGDLS and YYNGEE. The CDR3 DNA reads as TGTGCCAGCAGCGTAAGTAGCGCCCGGTGGGAGACCCAGTACTTC. Protein sequence: CASSVSSARWETQYF.

J is TRBJ2-1 and V is TRBV19; maybe TRBD2 (7 bases). The CDR3 extends over 16 amino acids. Trimming removed 0 bases from V and 3 bases from J, with 12 bases in between. Germline-derived CDR1 and CDR2 are LNHDA and SQIVND (reference sequence). The CDR3 loop reads CASSIEGGGHYNEQFF. The CDR3, as DNA: TGTGCCAGTAGTATAGAAGGCGGGGGACACTACAATGAGCAGTTCTTC.

The rearrangement uses TRBV6-6 and TRBJ2-7; TRBD1 matches 7 bases. V was clipped by 6 bases and J by 7 bases; unmatched bases: 30. CDR3 length equals 20 residues. CDR1 and CDR2 (germline): MNHNY, SVGAGI (reference sequence). The CDR3 loop is CASSRPPNRGQNPYRREQYF. DNA of the CDR3: TGTGCCAGCAGCCGCCCACCTAACAGGGGCCAAAACCCCTATCGTCGGGAGCAGTACTTC.

There are a few counts of this clone. The rearrangement uses TRBV7-9 and TRBJ2-7; TRBD1 is a possible D gene (6 bases). This CDR3 has 16 residues. Trimming stripped 5 bases from V and 2 bases from J, with 19 bases between. Germline CDR1 is SEHNR and CDR2 is FQNEAQ (reference sequence). CDR3 nucleotides: TGTGCCAGCAGCGGCATTTATAGGGGGAAGGCCTACGAGCAGTACTTC. Its protein is CASSGIYRGKAYEQYF.

A remark on this clone: Germline and junction disagree at one end, which may indicate a read error. The V and J genes are TRBV5-1 and TRBJ1-6, with D possibly TRBD1 on 5 matching bases. Germline lookup yields CDR1 SGHRS and CDR2 YFSETQ. This CDR3 has 14 residues. Written as DNA, the CDR3 is TGCGCCAGCAGCTTGGAAGGGGAGAGTTCATCCCTCCACTTT. This translates into CASSLEGESSSLHF.